This TCR beta chain was captured in a study of blood T cell repertoires in COVID-19. Whole-study context: Spain, Italy and the United States supplied samples that represented acute and convalescent COVID-19.

CDR1 is LNHDA, CDR2 SQIVND, per germline (reference sequence). V gave up 6 bases and J gave up 0 bases, with 8 bases separating them. CDR3 length: 13 amino acids. Authors' processing steps: Reference gene primer amplification gave nucleated cell count estimates. Libraries were prepared by immunoSEQ multiplex PCR; TCRdb keeps only in-frame clonotypes and omits some of them. For V, J and clone size, that table is used; D and trimming come from the DNA. Of approximately 170,000 clones in the sample, about 88% are singletons; the top ten hold 7%. This chain joins TRBV19 and TRBJ2-5; a weak D match, TRBD2 (6 bases). The sequence was obtained from a woman older than 75 in a cohort sampled during active or convalescent COVID-19. Sequences were obtained from peripheral blood. CDR3 region: CASSRDYQETQYF. The CDR3 nucleotides read TGTGCCAGTAGCCGGGACTACCAAGAGACCCAGTACTTC.